This T cell receptor (beta chain) was sequenced during a study of blood T cells in healthy people across ages. This CDR3 is built from 14 residues. V dropped 10 bases and J dropped 2; count of bases not matched to a gene: 9. Germline values: CDR1 SGHTA, CDR2 FQGNSA. A J-beta primer mix and a sample-barcoded 5' primer were used in a second PCR of roughly 7 to 12 cycles. A single record per CDR3 protein comes from TCRdb applying MiXCR to the 5' RACE reads. The sample contains about 640,000 distinct CDR3 sequences, roughly three fifths of which appear only once. The table lists this clonotype with many counts.

J is TRBJ2-3 and V is TRBV7-2; 7 bases fit TRBD2. Sequencing input: blood. This TCR came from a man aged 55-75 years in good health. CDR3 DNA: TGTGCCAACTCCCAAGCGGGGTTCACAGATACGCAGTATTTT. It is translated as CANSQAGFTDTQYF.